Listed below are T cell receptor beta chains from one sample, sequenced in a study of CD8+CD57+ T cells in acquired aplastic anemia. MiXCR, applied by TCRdb to the reads, yields one record per CDR3 protein. The sample lists under 200,000 distinct CDR3 sequences, around 60% occurring once. Sequenced sample: sorted CD4+, CD8+, or CD8+CD57+ T cells (not recorded which) from PBMCs. All receptors come from a human donor in good health. Both conserved end residues are part of each CDR3. The D gene is left open where the match is weak.

TRBJ2-2	TRBV7-9	NA	CASSGGIYPTGELFF
TRBJ1-2	TRBV9	TRBD1	CASSVLNTGTGGYTF
TRBJ1-2	TRBV7-2	TRBD1	CASIPDRGRLYGYTF
TRBJ1-4	TRBV5-1	TRBD1	CASSTDRGVEKLFF
TRBJ2-3	TRBV20-1	TRBD1	CSASPRGQALTDTQYF
TRBJ2-3	TRBV4-1	NA	CASSQGVRGPDTHYF
TRBJ2-5	TRBV7-2	TRBD2	CASSSSGTQETQYF
TRBJ2-3	TRBV29-1	TRBD2	CSVGGGGSTDTQYF
TRBJ2-1	TRBV2	TRBD2	CASRFGTSILNERLF
TRBJ1-1	TRBV10-3	TRBD1	CAISAGTGNKNTEAFF
TRBJ2-6	TRBV29-1	NA	CSVEEDGTSGANVLTF
TRBJ1-1	TRBV2	NA	CASSLGTGNTEAFF
TRBJ2-1	TRBV19	NA	CASSIRDSDNEQFF
TRBJ1-2	TRBV19	NA	CASSRRQSPYGYTF